A selection of T cell receptor beta chains follows, all from one sample in a study of neurological immune-mediated disorders. TCRdb called the 5' RACE reads again in MiXCR, with one record for every CDR3 protein. This sample has around 40,000 distinct CDR3 sequences; less than 9% occur once, and the top ten carry under 6.5%. The material sequenced was CD4+ T cells from blood. These receptors were collected from a man between 50 and 59 years old in good health. Each CDR3 is given with its conserved first and last residue. A D gene is named only where the DNA matches it firmly. The size field reads once, few, many, or a class for an expanded clone.

J	V	D	size	DNA	CDR3
TRBJ2-5	TRBV5-6	TRBD1	many	TGTGCCAGCAGCTTGAGGCGACAGGGCGGTTGGGAGACCCAGTACTTC	CASSLRRQGGWETQYF
TRBJ2-7	TRBV29-1	TRBD2	many	TGCAGCGTTGGTAGCGGGAGGTTCGACGAGCAGTACTTC	CSVGSGRFDEQYF
TRBJ2-7	TRBV19	.	few	TGTGCCAGTAGCCGACAGGACGGATCCTACGAGCAGTACTTC	CASSRQDGSYEQYF
TRBJ1-1	TRBV4-2	.	many	TGTGCCAGCAGCCAATACTCAGGGGCTGAAGCTTTCTTT	CASSQYSGAEAFF
TRBJ2-3	TRBV10-3	.	many	TGTGCCATCAGTGTTACGGGGGCAGATACGCAGTATTTT	CAISVTGADTQYF
TRBJ2-5	TRBV30	.	many	TGTGCCTGGAGTAAAGGGACTCGCCTCCAAGAGACCCAGTACTTC	CAWSKGTRLQETQYF
TRBJ1-6	TRBV4-3	TRBD1	many	TGCGCCAGCAGCCAAGAACAGGGGAATAATTCACCCCTCCACTTT	CASSQEQGNNSPLHF
TRBJ2-7	TRBV20-1	.	many	TGCAGTGCTAGAGCAGGCTACGAGCAGTACTTC	CSARAGYEQYF
TRBJ2-7	TRBV7-2	TRBD2	many	TGTGCCGCAGGAGGACTAGCGGACTCCTACGAGCAGTACTTC	CAAGGLADSYEQYF
TRBJ2-1	TRBV7-9	.	many	TGTGCCAGCAGCTTAGTCTGGCATGAGCAGTTCTTC	CASSLVWHEQFF
TRBJ2-2	TRBV6-2/TRBV6-3	TRBD2	many	TGTGCCAGCAGTTTCACTAGCGGGATTGACACCGGGGAGCTGTTTTTT	CASSFTSGIDTGELFF
TRBJ2-1	TRBV6-5	TRBD1	many	TGTGCCAGCAGTTACACGGACAGGGGTGAGCAGTTCTTC	CASSYTDRGEQFF
TRBJ1-5	TRBV7-2	.	few	TGTGCCAGCCGACGGGCCAATCAGCCCCAGCATTTT	CASRRANQPQHF
TRBJ2-7	TRBV5-1	TRBD1	many	TGCGCCAGCAGCTTACCGGGACAGGTCGGCGAGCAGTACTTC	CASSLPGQVGEQYF
TRBJ1-1	TRBV20-1	.	many	TGCAGCGTCTCGGATAACACTGAAGCTTTCTTT	CSVSDNTEAFF